This T cell receptor (beta chain) emerged from a study of OX40 agonist ivuxolimab in advanced cancers. Sequenced by immunoSEQ multiplex PCR; TCRdb stores in-frame clones only, minus some. The repertoire holds about 67,000 clones, with about 88% as singletons. Per the germline V gene, CDR1 is SNHLY and CDR2 is FYNNEI. The CDR3 loop spans 15 amino acids. The V end lost 0 bases, the J end lost 8 bases, and 14 bases lay between the germline ends. The material was CD4+ or CD8+ T cells sorted from blood, obtained in a trial of the OX40 agonist ivuxolimab. The receptor was isolated from an adult with an advanced solid tumor such as melanoma, head and neck, liver or kidney cancer. V is TRBV2 and J is TRBJ2-1, with D possibly TRBD1 on 6 matching bases. CDR3 sequence reads: CASSEAQGTRYEQFF. The CDR3 DNA reads as TGTGCCAGCAGTGAAGCACAGGGTACACGGTATGAGCAGTTCTTC.